This T cell receptor beta chain was recovered during a study of response to subunit inactivated influenza vaccine (dated by TCRdb to 2017 to 2018). About the full investigation: Deep quantitative profiling of the T cell receptor repertoire was used in the study to follow responses to a trivalent subunit inactivated influenza vaccine.

The library was made by RT-PCR. Sequencer: Illumina HiSeq 2500. The public reads were reprocessed in TCRdb via fastp at Q25 and MiXCR, keeping in-frame beta chains. Records with the same CDR3 protein are collapsed into one entry carrying the most frequent genes and DNA. In all, the sample holds about 240,000 distinct CDR3 sequences, and 10% to 15% of those were seen once. Over 6.5% of the sample goes to the ten largest clones. Study-level results and caveats: According to the authors, only a limited number of new T cells may be recruited by each seasonal influenza vaccination.

Ten or more counts support this clonotype. Its antigen is not yet known. One end of the junction does not line up with germline, which may come from a read error. From the cysteine through the phenylalanine, the CDR3 covers 11 amino acids. Only the CDR3 DNA is retained, 33 bases long and in frame from the first base. Per the germline V gene, MDHEN is the CDR1 and SYDVKM is the CDR2. The TCR originated in a man in his fifties who received an inactivated influenza vaccine. Donor details come from another sample of the same person, matched by shared clones. The material sequenced was non-naive T cells sorted from PBMCs, taken roughly 2 weeks before vaccination. This sample's cell subset or site label indicates: memory T cell fraction. The chain is assembled from TRBV28 and TRBJ2-7; TRBD2 could be the D gene, as 7 bases match. The nucleotides read TGTGCCAGCAGCTCACAGGGAGGGTGGTCCTTC. Its protein reads: CASSSQGGWSF. Joined to the reference TRBV28 and TRBJ2-7 proteins, this CDR3 gives the full variable domain: DVKVTQSSRYLVKRTGEKVFLECVQDMDHENMFWYRQDPGLGLRLIYFSYDVKMKEKGDIPEGYSVSREKKERFSLILESASTNQTSMYLCASSSQGGWSFGPGTRLTVT.